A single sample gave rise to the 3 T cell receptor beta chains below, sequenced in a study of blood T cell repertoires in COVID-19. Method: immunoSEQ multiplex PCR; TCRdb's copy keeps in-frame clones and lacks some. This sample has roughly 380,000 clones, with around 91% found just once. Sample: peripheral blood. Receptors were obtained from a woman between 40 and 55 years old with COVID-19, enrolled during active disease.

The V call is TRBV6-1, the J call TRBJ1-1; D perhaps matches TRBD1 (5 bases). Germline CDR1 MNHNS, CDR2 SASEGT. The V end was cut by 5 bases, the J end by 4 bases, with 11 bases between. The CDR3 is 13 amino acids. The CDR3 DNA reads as TGTGCCAGCAGTCCGGGGGGTCGCACTGAAGCTTTCTTT. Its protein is CASSPGGRTEAFF.

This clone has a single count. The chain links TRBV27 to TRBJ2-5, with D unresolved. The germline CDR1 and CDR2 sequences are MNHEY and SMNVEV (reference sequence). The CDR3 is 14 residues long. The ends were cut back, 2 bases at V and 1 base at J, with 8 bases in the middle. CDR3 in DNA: TGTGCCAGCAGTTTACGGGTACGCCAAGAGACCCAGTACTTC. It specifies CASSLRVRQETQYF.

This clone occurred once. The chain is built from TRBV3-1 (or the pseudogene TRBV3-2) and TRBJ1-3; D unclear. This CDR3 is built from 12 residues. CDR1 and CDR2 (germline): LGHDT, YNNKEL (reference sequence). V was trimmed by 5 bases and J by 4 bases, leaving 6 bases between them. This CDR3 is CASSDSGNTIYF. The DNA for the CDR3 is TGTGCCAGCAGCGACTCGGGAAACACCATATATTTT.